The 28 T cell receptor beta chains given below trace back to one sample, sequenced in a study of blood T cell repertoires in COVID-19. Only in-frame clones appear in the TCRdb table, and some are missing; sequencing was by immunoSEQ multiplex PCR. The data contain more than 30,000 clones, 80% to 90% of them singletons. Sequencing was done on a sample of peripheral blood. Receptor source: an elderly woman with active or convalescent COVID-19.

The chain uses TRBV5-1 and TRBJ1-2; perhaps TRBD1 as D (6 bases). This CDR3 is 13 amino acids long. Germline CDR1 and CDR2: SGHRS and YFSETQ. V was cut by 0 bases and J by 3 bases, with 6 bases left in between. CDR3 nucleotide sequence: TGCGCCAGCAGCTTGGCAGGGGACTATGGCTACACCTTC. As protein: CASSLAGDYGYTF.

The rearrangement uses TRBV11-2 and TRBJ1-1; D gene unclear. The CDR3 is 15 amino acids. The germline V gene encodes CDR1 SGHAT and CDR2 FQNNGV. V lost 5 bases and J 2 bases, leaving 15 bases between the germline ends. The CDR3 coding sequence is TGTGCCAGCAGCCCCCCCGCACCAGAAAACACTGAAGCTTTCTTT. Its protein is CASSPPAPENTEAFF.

The chain couples TRBV5-1 to TRBJ2-7; TRBD1 matches at 9 bases. CDR1 SGHRS and CDR2 YFSETQ come from the germline V gene. This CDR3 region has 15 residues. After removal of 0 bases from V and 6 bases from J, the junction contained 7 bases not matched to a gene. CDR3 region: CASSLAGTGTREQYF. The CDR3 coding sequence is TGCGCCAGCAGCTTGGCGGGGACAGGGACACGCGAGCAGTACTTC.

This chain connects TRBV24-1 to TRBJ2-5; 8 bases line up with TRBD1. The trim removed 12 bases at V and 5 bases at J, leaving 4 bases unmatched. There are 11 residues in the CDR3. Germline V gene data show CDR1 as KGHDR and CDR2 as SFDVKD. This CDR3 is CASGQGETQYF. In DNA form, the CDR3 reads TGTGCCTCCGGACAGGGTGAGACCCAGTACTTC.

The J gene is TRBJ2-3, the V gene TRBV5-4, with D possibly TRBD2 on 6 matching bases. This CDR3 region has 15 residues. V was pared by 3 bases and J by 0 bases, with 11 bases between. Germline CDR1 SGHNT, CDR2 YYREEE (reference sequence). CDR3 protein: CASSSRGTSTDTQYF. The CDR3, as DNA: TGTGCCAGCAGCTCACGTGGGACTAGCACAGATACGCAGTATTTT.

This clone came up once. This chain uses TRBV5-6 with TRBJ1-2, with D possibly TRBD1 on 6 matching bases. CDR1 SGHDT and CDR2 YYEEEE come from the germline V gene. The CDR3 extends over 13 amino acids. V lost 6 bases and J 5 bases, leaving 14 bases between the germline ends. The CDR3 DNA reads TGTGCCAGCACTCTAGGGGGGGCTTATGGCTACACCTTC. Its translation is CASTLGGAYGYTF.

A few counts support this clone. The chain joins TRBV5-4 to TRBJ2-7; 11 bases map to TRBD2. V was pared by 4 bases and J by 2 bases, with 5 bases of the junction left unmatched. CDR1 and CDR2 (germline): SGHNT, YYREEE (reference sequence). The CDR3 contains 15 residues. CDR3: CASSHSGGVTYEQYF. As DNA, the CDR3 is TGTGCCAGCAGCCATAGCGGGGGGGTCACCTACGAGCAGTACTTC.

The chain links TRBV19 to TRBJ1-4; possibly TRBD1 for D (6 bases). The CDR3 consists of 14 residues. Trimming shortened V by 4 bases and J by 4 bases, and 10 bases separated the two germline ends. Germline CDR1 is LNHDA and CDR2 is SQIVND (reference sequence). CDR3 residues: CASSSGQNNEKLFF. The CDR3 DNA sequence: TGTGCCAGTAGTAGCGGACAGAATAATGAAAAACTGTTTTTT.

The chain recombines TRBV5-1 with TRBJ1-6, with 8 bases fitting TRBD1. V dropped 4 bases and J dropped 6; count of bases not matched to a gene: 3. The CDR3 loop spans 14 amino acids. CDR1 SGHRS and CDR2 YFSETQ come from the germline V gene. CDR3 sequence reads: CASSPQGANSPLHF. The CDR3 DNA sequence: TGCGCCAGCAGCCCCCAGGGGGCTAATTCACCCCTCCACTTT.

The chain links TRBV18 to TRBJ1-1; 12 bases align to TRBD1. The CDR3 has 15 amino acids. Germline values: CDR1 KGHSH, CDR2 LQKENI. The trim removed 2 bases at V and 6 bases at J, leaving 4 bases unmatched. CDR3 sequence reads: CASSPGGTGGSEAFF. The CDR3 DNA sequence: TGTGCCAGCTCACCAGGCGGGACAGGGGGCTCTGAAGCTTTCTTT. The entire variable domain, with the rest obtained from reference TRBV18 and TRBJ1-1, is as follows: NAGVMQNPRHLVRRRGQEARLRCSPMKGHSHVYWYRQLPEEGLKFMVYLQKENIIDESGMPKERFSAEFPKEGPSILRIQQVVRGDSAAYFCASSPGGTGGSEAFFGQGTRLTVV.

This rearrangement joins TRBV6-2 or TRBV6-3 to TRBJ1-6; 9 bases agree with TRBD1. CDR1 and CDR2 (germline): MNHEY, SVGEGT. The CDR3 totals 18 residues. V lost 4 bases to trimming and J lost 8 bases; unmatched junction nucleotides: 15. In DNA form, the CDR3 reads TGTGCCAGCAGTTCCCGGGACAGGGAGGCTTGGGCTGATTCACCCCTCCACTTT. It specifies CASSSRDREAWADSPLHF.

J is TRBJ1-1 and V is TRBV5-5; a possible D gene is TRBD1 (5 bases). Germline V gene data show CDR1 as SGHKS and CDR2 as YYEKEE (reference sequence). V gave up 4 bases and J gave up 4 bases, with 17 bases separating them. The CDR3 runs 15 residues. The CDR3 loop reads CASSIDLGPTTEAFF. DNA of the CDR3: TGTGCCAGCAGCATCGATCTGGGGCCAACCACTGAAGCTTTCTTT.

The chain employs TRBV5-1 and TRBJ1-6, with D perhaps TRBD1 (5 bases). Germline V gives CDR1 SGHRS, CDR2 YFSETQ. The V gene lost 9 bases and the J gene lost 7 bases, with 17 bases spanning the gap. This CDR3 contains 14 residues. CDR3 loop: CATSVSGENSPLHF. CDR3 bases: TGCGCCACCTCGGTTTCGGGGGAGAATTCACCCCTCCACTTT.

V usage is TRBV6-5 and J usage is TRBJ1-1; D gene uncertain. The CDR3 runs to 14 residues. Germline lookup yields CDR1 MNHEY and CDR2 SVGAGI. The ends were cut back, 5 bases at V and 4 bases at J, with 14 bases in the middle. The CDR3 sequence: CASSQSLGVTEAFF. The DNA of the CDR3 is TGTGCCAGCAGTCAATCGCTCGGGGTCACTGAAGCTTTCTTT.

The chain joins TRBV19 to TRBJ1-5; D possibly corresponds to TRBD1 (6 bases). From germline, CDR1 is LNHDA and CDR2 SQIVND (reference sequence). The CDR3 has 14 amino acids. V lost 3 bases to trimming and J lost 4 bases, with 10 bases between them. Here the CDR3 reads CASSIDRPNQPQHF. CDR3 nucleotides: TGTGCCAGTAGTATCGACAGGCCAAATCAGCCCCAGCATTTT.

This clone showed up just a few times. This chain links TRBV5-1 with TRBJ1-2; 7 nucleotides align to TRBD1. The V gene end was trimmed by 7 bases and the J gene end by 0 bases; junction bases not matched to a gene: 12. The CDR3 runs 16 residues. Germline values: CDR1 SGHRS, CDR2 YFSETQ. The CDR3 DNA follows: TGCGCCAGCCGTCTCGGGTCGGGACAGCCTAACTATGGCTACACCTTC. This translates into CASRLGSGQPNYGYTF.

V and J are TRBV4-1 and TRBJ2-1; D is ambiguous. Germline CDR1 and CDR2: MGHRA and YSYEKL. The CDR3 covers 15 residues. Trimming cost V 0 bases and J 2 bases, with 8 bases left between them. The CDR3 loop is CASSQDLLAYNEQFF. The CDR3 DNA is TGCGCCAGCAGCCAAGATCTGCTAGCCTACAATGAGCAGTTCTTC.

The rearrangement links TRBV27 to TRBJ2-1; 9 bases map to TRBD1. This CDR3 spans 14 amino acids. Germline trimming cut 0 bases from V and 10 bases from J; bases unmatched to any gene: 4. The germline V gene has CDR1 MNHEY and CDR2 SMNVEV (reference sequence). The DNA of the CDR3 is TGTGCCAGCAGTTTATCAAACAGGGGGCGGGAGCAGTTCTTC. This gives the protein CASSLSNRGREQFF.

This clone has only one observation. The chain employs TRBV13 and TRBJ1-1; TRBD1 matches 7 bases. Germline assignment: CDR1 PRHDT and CDR2 FYEKMQ (reference sequence). The CDR3 is made up of 15 amino acids. Unmatched junction bases numbered 7, after V lost 0 bases and J lost 6 bases. CDR3 region: CASSLGPRRGSEAFF. The CDR3 DNA sequence: TGTGCCAGCAGCTTAGGTCCCCGCAGGGGGTCTGAAGCTTTCTTT.

Turning to this clone: One end of the junction fails to match germline, which may point to a read error. This chain links TRBV10-2 with TRBJ1-1, with a possible D match to TRBD1 (5 bases). CDR3 length: 13 residues. Germline CDR1 WSHSY, CDR2 SAAADI. CDR3 protein: CASSESRSGGCSF. Written as DNA, the CDR3 is TGCGCCAGCAGTGAGTCCCGAAGCGGGGGATGTTCCTTT.

This chain uses TRBV3-1 (or the pseudogene TRBV3-2) with TRBJ2-1; 7 nucleotides agree with TRBD1. Germline V gene data show CDR1 as LGHDT and CDR2 as YNNKEL (reference sequence). The CDR3 sequence is 16 residues long. V dropped 2 bases and J dropped 7; count of bases not matched to a gene: 11. CDR3 coding DNA: TGTGCCAGCAGCCAACATACCGGGACAGACCCTAATGAGCAGTTCTTC. It encodes CASSQHTGTDPNEQFF.

The V and J genes are TRBV5-1 and TRBJ1-6, with 11 bases fitting TRBD1. The CDR3 is 15 amino acids. V lost 4 bases to trimming and J lost 6 bases; unmatched junction nucleotides: 3. The germline V gene encodes CDR1 SGHRS and CDR2 YFSETQ. The CDR3 nucleotides are TGCGCCAGCAGCGATGGACAGGGGGCTAATTCACCCCTCCACTTT. This translates into CASSDGQGANSPLHF.

This clone has just a few counts. This rearrangement joins TRBV3-1 (or the pseudogene TRBV3-2) to TRBJ2-1; possibly TRBD2 for D (6 bases). Per germline, CDR1 LGHDT and CDR2 YNNKEL (reference sequence). The CDR3 consists of 18 residues. Trimming left V 0 bases short and J 2 bases short, with 17 bases between. The CDR3 DNA sequence: TGTGCCAGCAGCCAAGAGTATGGGAGGCAACGCCCCTACAATGAGCAGTTCTTC. Translation: CASSQEYGRQRPYNEQFF.

The chain recombines TRBV11-2 with TRBJ1-3; D is unresolved. Germline CDR1 is SGHAT and CDR2 is FQNNGV. The length of the CDR3 is 14 residues. V was pared by 5 bases and J by 0 bases, with 8 bases between. CDR3 loop: CASSPGSSGNTIYF. As DNA, the CDR3 is TGTGCCAGCAGCCCGGGGAGCTCTGGAAACACCATATATTTT.

The rearrangement links TRBV5-1 to TRBJ2-1, with 9 bases identical to TRBD2. Trimming removed 4 bases from V and 7 bases from J; junction bases left unmatched: 21. The CDR3 covers 19 residues. CDR1 and CDR2 (germline): SGHRS, YFSETQ. This CDR3 reads CASSQNHGGGALILNEQFF. The CDR3 region has the DNA TGCGCCAGCAGCCAAAACCACGGCGGGGGGGCTCTTATCCTAAATGAGCAGTTCTTC.

This chain links TRBV7-8 with TRBJ1-3; tentatively, D is TRBD1 (5 bases). Trimming removed 5 bases at V and 0 bases at J, with 11 bases between. The CDR3 is 15 amino acids. The germline gives CDR1 SGHVS, CDR2 FQNEAQ. In DNA, the CDR3 is TGTGCCAGCAGCCATACCAGGGACTCTGGAAACACCATATATTTT. It specifies CASSHTRDSGNTIYF. The variable domain in full, completed from reference TRBV7-8 and TRBJ1-3, reads GAGVSQSPRYKVAKRGQDVALRCDPISGHVSLFWYQQALGQGPEFLTYFQNEAQLDKSGLPSDRFFAERPEGSVSTLKIQRTQQEDSAVYLCASSHTRDSGNTIYFGEGSWLTVV.

The rearrangement uses TRBV6-5 and TRBJ1-1; weak D call: TRBD1 (5 bases). The V and J ends lost 6 bases and 0 bases respectively, with 8 bases between them. Germline assignment: CDR1 MNHEY and CDR2 SVGAGI. The CDR3 length is 13 residues. The CDR3: CASRVQVNTEAFF. The CDR3 DNA follows: TGTGCCAGCAGGGTACAGGTGAACACTGAAGCTTTCTTT.

J is TRBJ1-1 and V is TRBV10-3, with unresolved D. The CDR3 length is 13 residues. The germline V and J ends were trimmed by 7 bases and 1 base, with 10 bases remaining between them. Germline V lookup: CDR1 ENHRY, CDR2 SYGVKD. The CDR3 nucleotides read TGTGCCATCACGCAGAAACCGAACACTGAAGCTTTCTTT. Its protein product is CAITQKPNTEAFF.